The entry that follows covers one T cell receptor beta chain sequence. The sample comes from a study of blood T cell repertoires in COVID-19. Across the study: From T cells, B-cell-depleted T cells, or PBMCs came the material, which was cDNA or gDNA.

The protocol was immunoSEQ multiplex PCR, while the TCRdb copy is restricted to in-frame clones and leaves out a portion. The repertoire holds roughly 300,000 clones, more than 85% seen once, with around 2.2% in the top ten. This CDR3 is 15 amino acids long. The germline V gene encodes CDR1 SEHNR and CDR2 FQNEAQ (reference sequence). V lost 2 bases to trimming and J lost 9 bases; unmatched junction nucleotides: 10. The chain uses TRBV7-9 and TRBJ2-1, with 7 bases lining up with TRBD2. The sequenced sample was peripheral blood. This TCR was recovered from a woman aged 25 to 39 with COVID-19, enrolled during active disease. The CDR3 DNA sequence: TGTGCCAGCAGCTTAAAGGGAGGGCCCGAGGCTGAGCAGTTCTTC. Protein sequence: CASSLKGGPEAEQFF.